Listed below are T cell receptor beta chains from one sample, sequenced in a study of blood T cell repertoires in COVID-19. Libraries were prepared by immunoSEQ multiplex PCR; TCRdb keeps only in-frame clonotypes and omits some of them. The repertoire has 70,000 to 100,000 clones, around 91% of them found once; the top ten carry 4.3%. Sample: peripheral blood. All receptors come from a woman older than 75 with active or convalescent COVID-19. The CDR3 runs from the conserved cysteine through the conserved F or W.

v_call: TRBV6-2/TRBV6-3; cdr3_aa: CASSYGTSGRAGNEQFF
v_call: TRBV3-1/TRBV3-2; cdr3_aa: CASSPHRRTNYEQYF
v_call: TRBV15; cdr3_aa: CATSRDSRLVNYGYTF
v_call: TRBV29-1; cdr3_aa: CSVGTGQYEQYF
v_call: TRBV5-6; cdr3_aa: CASSLIGGNEQFF
v_call: TRBV12-3/TRBV12-4; cdr3_aa: CASRTSGRGEQFF
v_call: TRBV27; cdr3_aa: CASSLSRANNYGYTF
v_call: TRBV11-3; cdr3_aa: CASSSPGPPGYGYTF
v_call: TRBV6-2/TRBV6-3; cdr3_aa: CASSYARGSGKLFF
v_call: TRBV19; cdr3_aa: CASSLGTRLQETQYF
v_call: TRBV15; cdr3_aa: CATSRDWADTEAFF
v_call: TRBV7-2; cdr3_aa: CASSLMSRGRGEQYF
v_call: TRBV6-1; cdr3_aa: CASSVQGLAGVGPADTQYF
v_call: TRBV7-2; cdr3_aa: CASSRDLLAKNIQYF
v_call: TRBV5-5; cdr3_aa: CASSLTGLAGADTQYF
v_call: TRBV18; cdr3_aa: CASSPRSAGELFF
v_call: TRBV18; cdr3_aa: CASSPRTSGRAFLNTGELFF
v_call: TRBV2; cdr3_aa: CATPGQGNSPLHF
v_call: TRBV25-1; cdr3_aa: CASSLTGKGTDTQYF
v_call: TRBV5-1; cdr3_aa: CASSTGGGAPDQPQHF
v_call: TRBV11-3; cdr3_aa: CASSSLSTDTQYF
v_call: TRBV27; cdr3_aa: CASSPRPGPEPQHF
v_call: TRBV5-1; cdr3_aa: CASSLNPTGERAFF
v_call: TRBV15; cdr3_aa: CATSSPGAGKNTIYF
v_call: TRBV5-1; cdr3_aa: CASSSQQNTEAFF
v_call: TRBV5-5; cdr3_aa: CASSLKGLVYEQFF
v_call: TRBV15; cdr3_aa: CATSRDNQPQHF
v_call: TRBV28; cdr3_aa: CASSLRTSLRTVYEQYF
v_call: TRBV12-3/TRBV12-4; cdr3_aa: CASSQGGRETQYF
v_call: TRBV7-2; cdr3_aa: CASSSSGYGYTF
v_call: TRBV20-1; cdr3_aa: CSASPKSHGNTIYF
v_call: TRBV5-1; cdr3_aa: CASSLEREQYF
v_call: TRBV7-7; cdr3_aa: CASSLAGLAAYNEQFF
v_call: TRBV19; cdr3_aa: CATETPRGNYGYTF
v_call: TRBV11-2; cdr3_aa: CASSFRWTSGPRANEQFF
v_call: TRBV7-9; cdr3_aa: CASSLEQGYWVFF
v_call: TRBV10-2; cdr3_aa: CASSESTGFTGELFF
v_call: TRBV21-1; cdr3_aa: CASSRDRGTSGNNEQFF
v_call: TRBV28; cdr3_aa: CASSPPDSPLHF
v_call: TRBV7-2; cdr3_aa: CASSYQGMNTEAFF
v_call: TRBV7-3; cdr3_aa: CASSLEDRGGEAFF
v_call: TRBV7-9; cdr3_aa: CASSLRATGISNTEAFF
v_call: TRBV7-8; cdr3_aa: CASSPLRGTSGANVLTF
v_call: TRBV27; cdr3_aa: CASSLVRIAGVFGNEQFF